This is a list of T cell receptor beta chains from one sample in a study of cytomegalovirus exposure and HLA in healthy donors. Profiling relied on immunoSEQ multiplex PCR, and the TCRdb table lists in-frame clones only, not all of them. The sample consists of 150,000 to 200,000 clones, about 81% of them appearing once. Material: PBMCs. These receptors were obtained from a woman aged 18-30 years in good health and CMV-seropositive. CDR3s include the opening cysteine and the closing phenylalanine or tryptophan. The D gene is left open where the match is weak. Size is stated for part of the rows, as once, few or many counts, or as a class when the clone is expanded.

TRBD2	TRBJ2-2	TRBV29-1	-	CSVGGIAGELFF	TGCAGCGTGGGGGGGATCGCCGGGGAGCTGTTTTTT
-	TRBJ1-1	TRBV4-1	-	CASSLSGSTAFF	TGCGCCAGCAGCCTCTCCGGGAGCACCGCATTCTTT
-	TRBJ2-5	TRBV27	-	CASSMIRGETQYF	TGTGCCAGCAGTATGATCAGGGGAGAGACCCAGTACTTC
-	TRBJ1-1	TRBV20-1	-	CSANHNTEAFF	TGCAGTGCTAATCATAACACTGAAGCTTTCTTT
-	TRBJ1-4	TRBV27	-	CASSLKGVGEKLFF	TGTGCCAGCAGTTTAAAGGGAGTGGGTGAAAAACTGTTTTTT
-	TRBJ2-1	TRBV21-1	-	CASSNIAGGPTNEQFF	TGTGCCAGCAGCAACATAGCGGGGGGGCCGACCAATGAGCAGTTCTTC
TRBD2	TRBJ2-4	TRBV9	-	CASSAASGGVSDKNIQYF	TGTGCCAGCAGCGCTGCTAGCGGGGGGGTGTCGGACAAAAACATTCAGTACTTC
TRBD2	TRBJ2-3	TRBV7-3	-	CASSPRGGAADTQYF	TGTGCCAGCAGCCCACGGGGAGGGGCGGCAGATACGCAGTATTTT
-	TRBJ2-7	TRBV5-1	-	CASSLLGRLGEQYF	TGCGCCAGCAGCTTGCTGGGGAGGTTAGGCGAGCAGTACTTC
TRBD1	TRBJ2-1	TRBV11-2	few	CASSPGRGRDSYNEQFF	TGTGCCAGCAGCCCTGGAAGAGGACGGGACAGCTACAATGAGCAGTTCTTC
TRBD1	TRBJ1-5	TRBV6-1	-	CASSDLWAVGDSQHF	TGTGCCAGCAGTGATTTGTGGGCCGTGGGGGACAGCCAGCATTTT
-	TRBJ2-4	TRBV4-3	-	CASSSGPPEGPKNSQYF	TGCGCCAGCAGCTCCGGTCCTCCGGAGGGGCCCAAAAACAGTCAGTACTTC
-	TRBJ2-1	TRBV5-1	-	CASSLDPRDEQFF	TGCGCCAGCAGCTTGGACCCGAGGGATGAGCAGTTCTTC
-	TRBJ1-2	TRBV15	-	CATSRGGLDDLNYGYTF	TGTGCCACCAGCAGAGGTGGACTGGACGACCTTAACTATGGCTACACCTTC
-	TRBJ1-1	TRBV9	-	CASSVDPGQNTEAFF	TGTGCCAGCAGCGTAGACCCTGGGCAGAACACTGAAGCTTTCTTT
TRBD1	TRBJ2-2	TRBV19	once	CASSRDRSVNTGELFF	TGTGCCAGTAGTAGGGACAGAAGTGTGAACACCGGGGAGCTGTTTTTT
-	TRBJ1-1	TRBV7-3	-	CASSLRRGGEAFF	TGTGCCAGCAGCTTAAGACGGGGTGGTGAAGCTTTCTTT
TRBD1	TRBJ1-3	TRBV7-9	-	CASSFGTGLISGNTIYF	TGTGCCAGCAGCTTCGGGACAGGGTTGATCTCTGGAAACACCATATATTTT